This TCR beta chain was captured in a study of shared clonotypes between healthy human individuals. Only in-frame clones appear in the TCRdb table, and some are missing; sequencing was by immunoSEQ multiplex PCR. The sample shows a few million clones, roughly nine tenths of them seen only once. The material sequenced was naive CD4+ T cells sorted from blood. Subset of the sample: CD45RA+ positively selected. The sequence was obtained from a man younger than 35 in good health.

CDR3 DNA: TGTGCCTGGGAGCAGGGGCGCAATCAGCCCCAGCATTTT. Its protein product is CAWEQGRNQPQHF. The chain is built from TRBV30 and TRBJ1-5; tentative D call: TRBD1 (6 bases). CDR3 length: 13 residues. CDR1 GTSNPN and CDR2 SVGIG come from the germline V gene (reference sequence). Trimming removed 5 bases from V and 2 bases from J, with 10 bases in between.